This entry lists 13 T cell receptor beta chains sequenced from one sample in a study of blood T cell repertoires in COVID-19. Measured with immunoSEQ multiplex PCR; TCRdb has only the in-frame clones, and not every one. The profile shows roughly 240,000 clones, roughly four fifths of them singletons. Sequenced input: peripheral blood. These receptors all stem from a woman in her seventies with acute or convalescent COVID-19.

The chain employs TRBV19 and TRBJ2-2; possible D gene TRBD1, 5 bases. The ends were cut back, 1 base at V and 2 bases at J, with 8 bases in the middle. This CDR3 contains 15 residues. Germline CDR1 reads LNHDA; CDR2 reads SQIVND (reference sequence). CDR3 protein: CASSIGQTNTGELFF. The CDR3 nucleotides are TGTGCCAGTAGTATAGGACAGACTAACACCGGGGAGCTGTTTTTT.

This sequence joins TRBV27 and TRBJ1-1; TRBD1 matches 9 bases. The CDR3 sequence is 12 residues long. With 6 bases clipped from V and 10 bases from J, the junction kept 6 bases outside the gene matches. The germline gives CDR1 MNHEY, CDR2 SMNVEV (reference sequence). CDR3 DNA: TGTGCCAGCAGACGCACAGGGGGCGGAGCTTTCTTT. Its translation: CASRRTGGGAFF.

The chain carries TRBV4-2 and TRBJ2-7; D not certain. Germline CDR1 and CDR2: LGHNA and YNFKEQ. The CDR3 totals 13 residues. Deletions cut 0 bases from V and 0 bases from J, with 3 bases between. The CDR3 spells CASSQDNSYEQYF. CDR3 in DNA: TGTGCCAGCAGCCAAGATAACTCCTACGAGCAGTACTTC.

In this sample, this clone turned up many times. This chain uses TRBV7-2 with TRBJ1-5; a possible D gene is TRBD1 (5 bases). The length of the CDR3 is 15 residues. Per the germline V gene, CDR1 is SGHTA and CDR2 is FQGNSA. Trimming left V 3 bases short and J 0 bases short, with 9 bases between. The DNA for the CDR3 is TGTGCCAGCAGCTTGGGGGGGATTAGCAATCAGCCCCAGCATTTT. It is translated as CASSLGGISNQPQHF.

J is TRBJ1-1 and V is TRBV28, with D perhaps TRBD1 (5 bases). Per the germline V gene, CDR1 is MDHEN and CDR2 is SYDVKM. V shed 10 bases and J shed 6 bases, with 15 bases lying between them. This CDR3 contains 12 residues. CDR3 amino acids: CATGHTGAEAFF. CDR3 nucleotide sequence: TGTGCCACCGGCCATACGGGGGCTGAAGCTTTCTTT.

J is TRBJ1-5 and V is TRBV11-2; tentative D call: TRBD1 (5 bases). V was shortened by 3 bases and J by 4 bases, with 10 bases between the two germline ends. Germline CDR1 is SGHAT and CDR2 is FQNNGV. The CDR3 loop spans 14 amino acids. In DNA form, the CDR3 reads TGTGCCAGCAGCTTGGGACTTATAAATCAGCCCCAGCATTTT. This encodes CASSLGLINQPQHF.

The chain combines TRBV7-2 with TRBJ1-1, with 9 bases that match TRBD1. CDR1 SGHTA and CDR2 FQGNSA come from the germline V gene. With V trimmed by 4 bases and J by 3 bases, 6 bases remained unmatched. The CDR3 consists of 15 residues. CDR3 bases: TGTGCCAGCAGCTCCCGGACAGGGGTTCACACTGAAGCTTTCTTT. Translated: CASSSRTGVHTEAFF.

The V gene is TRBV28, the J gene TRBJ1-2; D possibly corresponds to TRBD1 (5 bases). Germline assignment: CDR1 MDHEN and CDR2 SYDVKM. The CDR3 totals 14 residues. The V end was cut by 8 bases, the J end by 4 bases, with 17 bases between. The DNA for the CDR3 is TGTGCCAGCGGGGCAGGTTCGGGGGTCTATGGCTACACCTTC. Translation gives CASGAGSGVYGYTF.

This clone was recorded once. This sequence joins TRBV6-5 and TRBJ2-7; D remains unclear. CDR3 length: 14 residues. The V gene's germline CDR1 is MNHEY and CDR2 SVGAGI. Trimming left V 2 bases short and J 0 bases short, with 8 bases between. CDR3 coding DNA: TGTGCCAGCAGTTACGATGAGAGCTCCTACGAGCAGTACTTC. Amino acid sequence: CASSYDESSYEQYF.

This clone was counted many times. V gene TRBV3-1 (or the pseudogene TRBV3-2) combines with J gene TRBJ2-3, with D possibly being TRBD1 (5 bases). CDR1 is LGHDT and CDR2 is YNNKEL in the germline V gene (reference sequence). CDR3 length equals 14 residues. Trimming took 0 bases from V and 2 from J, leaving 6 bases between them. The CDR3 reads CASSQDRATDTQYF. The CDR3 DNA is TGTGCCAGCAGCCAAGACAGGGCCACAGATACGCAGTATTTT.

The V and J genes are TRBV6-5 and TRBJ2-7; tentatively, D is TRBD2 (7 bases). CDR3 length: 14 residues. Trimming pared 7 bases from V and 2 bases from J, leaving 15 bases between. Per germline, CDR1 MNHEY and CDR2 SVGAGI. The CDR3 bases are TGTGCCAGCATGAGGGGGAGGGGGACCTACGAGCAGTACTTC. Translation gives CASMRGRGTYEQYF.

This clone came up a few times. This chain connects TRBV19 to TRBJ2-2; perhaps TRBD2 as D (7 bases). Germline V gives CDR1 LNHDA, CDR2 SQIVND (reference sequence). V lost 6 bases and J 5 bases, leaving 16 bases between the germline ends. The CDR3 has 15 residues. The DNA of the CDR3 is TGTGCCAGTAGCCGAGGGGGGGCCAATACCGGGGAGCTGTTTTTT. This codes for CASSRGGANTGELFF.

CDR3 coding DNA: TGTGCCAGCCTCAGGCGCAGCTCCTATAATTCACCCCTCCACTTT. Its translation: CASLRRSSYNSPLHF. The chain carries TRBV6-5 and TRBJ1-6; D gene uncertain. With 8 bases removed from V and 0 bases from J, the gap between germline ends came to 11 bases. CDR1 and CDR2 (germline): MNHEY, SVGAGI. The CDR3 spans 15 residues.